This T cell receptor (beta chain) appears in the sequencing data of a study of post-analysis software for immune sequencing data. Findings and caveats of the study: Among 4 or 5 TRBV segments more frequent in patients than controls were TRBV5-6, TRBV5-1 and TRBV20-1.

Germline V lookup: CDR1 MNHEY, CDR2 SMNVEV (reference sequence). Trimming shortened V by 2 bases and J by 6 bases, and 13 bases separated the two germline ends. The CDR3 sequence is 14 residues long. The table lists this clonotype with many counts. The antigen remains unidentified. The TCR beta cDNA libraries contained unique molecular identifiers. TCRdb called the PCR reads again in MiXCR, with one record for every CDR3 protein. The repertoire holds about 150,000 distinct CDR3 sequences, with over 25% as singletons. The rearrangement joins TRBV27 to TRBJ1-2; D gene unclear. Sequencing input: blood. The TCR sequence derives from a girl between 10 and 17 years old with multiple sclerosis. CDR3 nucleotide sequence: TGTGCCAGCAGTTTACGGCCGGGGATTAATGGCTACACCTTC. Translating it yields CASSLRPGINGYTF.